These 30 T cell receptor beta chains were all obtained from the same sample, sequenced in a study of blood T cell repertoires in COVID-19. TCRdb's table, derived via immunoSEQ multiplex PCR, lists solely in-frame clones and lacks some. In the table there are about 70,000 clones, around 70% of which are singletons. Sequenced sample: peripheral blood. The receptors here all came from a man aged 70-80 years with acute or convalescent COVID-19.

This clone was seen more than once but under ten times. The genes are TRBV28 and TRBJ1-5; D possibly corresponds to TRBD1 (6 bases). Germline V CDR1 and CDR2: MDHEN, SYDVKM. The CDR3 spans 15 residues. Between the trimmed V and J ends, which lost 6 bases and 6 bases, there was a span of 18 bases. CDR3 loop: CASRFTPGAAQPQHF. The CDR3 nucleotides are TGTGCCAGCAGATTCACCCCAGGGGCGGCTCAGCCCCAGCATTTT.

This chain uses TRBV25-1 with TRBJ1-2, with 9 bases aligning to TRBD1. The CDR3 is made up of 14 amino acids. Germline CDR1 is MGHDK and CDR2 is SYGVNS. V was clipped by 3 bases and J by 5 bases; unmatched bases: 4. The CDR3 DNA is TGTGCCAGCAGTGAGGGACAGGGTGGGTATGGCTACACCTTC. Its protein product is CASSEGQGGYGYTF.

This clone came up once. V usage is TRBV10-3 and J usage is TRBJ2-1, with TRBD2 matching 9 bases. Unmatched junction bases numbered 7, after V lost 0 bases and J lost 7 bases. In germline, CDR1 is ENHRY, CDR2 SYGVKD. CDR3 length equals 16 residues. The CDR3 DNA sequence: TGTGCCATCAGTGAGTCGATGGCGGGAGGGCCGAATGAGCAGTTCTTC. Its translation: CAISESMAGGPNEQFF.

V usage is TRBV27 and J usage is TRBJ2-1; TRBD2 aligns across 8 bases. The CDR3 totals 16 residues. CDR1 is MNHEY, CDR2 SMNVEV, per germline (reference sequence). V was clipped by 6 bases and J by 7 bases; unmatched bases: 14. The CDR3 DNA follows: TGTGCCAGCAGCTCCCCGGGGGCGGGAGGATTGAATGAGCAGTTCTTC. Translation: CASSSPGAGGLNEQFF.

This clone was detected a few times. J is TRBJ2-7 and V is TRBV7-3; D call uncertain. This CDR3 is built from 14 residues. Looked up from germline, CDR1 is SGHTA and CDR2 is FQGTGA. V gave up 3 bases and J gave up 2 bases, with 11 bases separating them. The CDR3 region has the DNA TGTGCCAGCAGCTTTAGTGCTCCCACCTACGAGCAGTACTTC. Translated, it gives CASSFSAPTYEQYF.

This clone was observed a handful of times. V and J are TRBV7-3 and TRBJ2-3; the match to TRBD2 covers 8 bases. This CDR3 has 15 amino acids. V was pared by 3 bases and J by 0 bases, with 2 bases of the junction left unmatched. The germline gives CDR1 SGHTA, CDR2 FQGTGA. CDR3 sequence reads: CASSFSGISTDTQYF. The CDR3 region has the DNA TGTGCCAGCAGCTTTAGCGGGATAAGCACAGATACGCAGTATTTT.

A single count supports this clone. The V and J genes are TRBV28 and TRBJ2-2; 8 bases map to TRBD1. Germline V gene sequence: CDR1 MDHEN, CDR2 SYDVKM. The V gene end was trimmed by 5 bases and the J gene end by 2 bases; junction bases not matched to a gene: 4. The CDR3 is 15 amino acids. The DNA of the CDR3 is TGTGCCAGCAGTCCAGGGACAGGTAACACCGGGGAGCTGTTTTTT. Translated: CASSPGTGNTGELFF.

The chain has TRBV29-1 and TRBJ2-5; tentatively, D is TRBD1 (7 bases). The CDR3 consists of 14 residues. Trimming left V 3 bases short and J 2 bases short, with 13 bases between. CDR1 SQVTM and CDR2 ANQGSEA come from the germline V gene. CDR3 DNA sequence: TGCAGCGTTGAGAAGGCAGGGGGGCAAGAGACCCAGTACTTC. Protein: CSVEKAGGQETQYF.

J is TRBJ2-6 and V is TRBV11-2; D perhaps matches TRBD1 (6 bases). Germline CDR1 reads SGHAT; CDR2 reads FQNNGV. This CDR3 is built from 16 residues. V shed 6 bases and J shed 4 bases, with 16 bases lying between them. In DNA form, the CDR3 reads TGTGCCAGCAGTCAAGACAGGCTCCGGGGGGCCAACGTCCTGACTTTC. Encoded protein: CASSQDRLRGANVLTF.

The chain recombines TRBV25-1 with TRBJ1-2, with 12 bases aligning to TRBD1. Germline CDR1 and CDR2: MGHDK and SYGVNS. The length of the CDR3 is 16 residues. With V trimmed by 4 bases and J by 4 bases, 7 bases remained unmatched. The CDR3, as DNA: TGTGCCAGCAGTGCGGACCCGGGACAGGGGGCCTATGGCTACACCTTC. Translating gives CASSADPGQGAYGYTF.

In regard to this clone: Other DNA sequences within the sample encode an identical CDR3. This chain uses TRBV14 with TRBJ2-3, with D hard to call. The CDR3 totals 14 residues. Germline CDR1 and CDR2: SGHDN and FVKESK. V gave up 1 base and J gave up 2 bases, with 7 bases separating them. CDR3 DNA: TGTGCCAGCAGCCAAGGAAGACACACAGATACGCAGTATTTT. Translating it yields CASSQGRHTDTQYF.

This chain uses TRBV28 with TRBJ2-1; 7 bases are shared with TRBD1. CDR1 is MDHEN, CDR2 SYDVKM, per germline. V lost 11 bases, J lost 2 bases, and 6 bases stayed unmatched. CDR3 length: 13 amino acids. The CDR3 nucleotides are TGTGCCTCTAGGGGACAGCCCTACAATGAGCAGTTCTTC. Translating gives CASRGQPYNEQFF. Combining the CDR3 with reference TRBV28 and TRBJ2-1 gives the whole variable domain DVKVTQSSRYLVKRTGEKVFLECVQDMDHENMFWYRQDPGLGLRLIYFSYDVKMKEKGDIPEGYSVSREKKERFSLILESASTNQTSMYLCASRGQPYNEQFFGPGTRLTVL.

This chain links TRBV19 with TRBJ2-3; maybe TRBD2 (5 bases). CDR3 length: 14 amino acids. CDR1 and CDR2 from the germline V gene are LNHDA and SQIVND (reference sequence). The V and J ends lost 5 bases and 1 base respectively, with 10 bases between them. CDR3 sequence (DNA): TGTGCCAGTAGTGAGGGAAAGGGCACAGATACGCAGTATTTT. It yields the protein CASSEGKGTDTQYF.

V is TRBV21-1 and J is TRBJ1-5; TRBD1 reflects the table's D call only, with no check against the DNA. TRBV21-1 is a documented pseudogene. This CDR3 is built from 17 residues. The CDR3 DNA sequence: TGTGCCAGCAGCAAAGGGACAGTGGGGTATAGCAATCAGCCCCAGCATTTT. It is translated as CASSKGTVGYSNQPQHF.

The CDR3 DNA is TGTGCCACCAGCCCCATAGCGAGGAGTTTGGCAGATACGCAGTATTTT. Encoded protein: CATSPIARSLADTQYF. V and J are TRBV15 and TRBJ2-3, with a weak D call TRBD2 (5 bases). This CDR3 has 16 amino acids. Trimming removed 5 bases at V and 4 bases at J, with 19 bases between. CDR1 and CDR2 from the germline V gene are LNHNV and YYDKDF (reference sequence).

The CDR3 sequence: CSASSGSSYEQYF. CDR3 DNA: TGCAGCGCATCTAGCGGGAGCTCCTACGAGCAGTACTTC. The rearrangement links TRBV29-1 to TRBJ2-7; 10 bases align to TRBD2. Trimming cost V 7 bases and J 0 bases; bases outside gene matches: 3. The CDR3 spans 13 residues. Looked up from germline, CDR1 is SQVTM and CDR2 is ANQGSEA.

The chain links TRBV28 to TRBJ1-1; 9 bases match TRBD1. CDR1 and CDR2 (germline): MDHEN, SYDVKM. The ends lost 5 bases at V and 6 bases at J; junction bases unmatched: 10. The CDR3 loop spans 15 amino acids. In nucleotides, the CDR3 is TGTGCCAGCAGTCCCTCCGGACAGGGGAATCCTGAAGCTTTCTTT. This translates into CASSPSGQGNPEAFF.

J is TRBJ2-7 and V is TRBV6-1, with 7 positions matching TRBD1. The CDR3 is made up of 15 amino acids. Trimming at V came to 3 bases and at J to 6 bases, leaving 11 bases not matched to a gene. Germline V lookup: CDR1 MNHNS, CDR2 SASEGT. The CDR3 coding sequence is TGTGCCAGCAGTGATGGGACAGCAAGATTTGGCGAGCAGTACTTC. It specifies CASSDGTARFGEQYF.

The chain is built from TRBV5-6 and TRBJ1-3; D is uncertain. The germline CDR1 and CDR2 sequences are SGHDT and YYEEEE. CDR3 size: 15 residues. Between the trimmed V and J ends, which lost 0 bases and 0 bases, there was a span of 7 bases. In nucleotides, the CDR3 is TGTGCCAGCAGCTTGGACATAAGCTCTGGAAACACCATATATTTT. Translating gives CASSLDISSGNTIYF.

The chain joins TRBV5-4 to TRBJ2-5, with 10 bases aligning to TRBD2. Germline lookup yields CDR1 SGHNT and CDR2 YYREEE (reference sequence). V lost 0 bases to trimming and J lost 4 bases; unmatched junction nucleotides: 6. The CDR3 is 16 residues long. In DNA form, the CDR3 reads TGTGCCAGCAGCTTGGGTCTAGCGGGAGATGTAGAGACCCAGTACTTC. This encodes CASSLGLAGDVETQYF.

This clone was found once. The chain links TRBV10-1 to TRBJ1-3; a weak D match, TRBD1 (6 bases). There are 14 residues in the CDR3. Germline lookup yields CDR1 WNHNN and CDR2 SYGVQD (reference sequence). V shed 3 bases and J shed 4 bases, with 10 bases lying between them. CDR3 sequence reads: CASSDTGLGNTIYF. The CDR3 DNA follows: TGCGCCAGCAGTGACACAGGGTTGGGAAACACCATATATTTT.

The V call is TRBV10-3, the J call TRBJ2-1, with 7 bases lining up with TRBD1. From germline, CDR1 is ENHRY and CDR2 SYGVKD. This CDR3 is 14 amino acids long. V lost 0 bases to trimming and J lost 6 bases; unmatched junction nucleotides: 2. The CDR3 is CAISESRDSNEQFF. As DNA, the CDR3 is TGTGCCATCAGTGAGTCCCGGGACAGCAATGAGCAGTTCTTC.

The gene calls are TRBV2 and TRBJ2-2, with 14 bases matching TRBD2. The CDR3 runs 15 residues. V lost 6 bases, J lost 6 bases, and 3 bases stayed unmatched. The germline V gene encodes CDR1 SNHLY and CDR2 FYNNEI. The CDR3 DNA sequence: TGTGCCAGCAGGGGACTAGCGGGAGAGGCCGGGGAGCTGTTTTTT. This encodes CASRGLAGEAGELFF.

J is TRBJ2-7 and V is TRBV15; 11 bases are a match to TRBD2. This CDR3 spans 17 amino acids. Germline lookup yields CDR1 LNHNV and CDR2 YYDKDF (reference sequence). The V and J ends lost 1 base and 2 bases, in that order; junction bases with no gene match: 7. The CDR3 reads CATSRGVTSGAPYEQYF. The CDR3 region has the DNA TGTGCCACCAGCAGAGGCGTGACTAGCGGGGCCCCCTACGAGCAGTACTTC.

The chain combines TRBV7-9 with TRBJ1-2; TRBD1 matches 8 bases. Losses at the gene ends were 3 bases for V and 8 bases for J; bases not matched to a gene: 14. Per the germline V gene, CDR1 is SEHNR and CDR2 is FQNEAQ (reference sequence). The CDR3 has 16 residues. The CDR3 spells CASSFGQGLLLGGYTF. CDR3 bases: TGTGCCAGCAGCTTTGGACAGGGACTTCTCTTAGGCGGCTACACCTTC.

This clone was counted between two and nine times. The genes are TRBV25-1 and TRBJ2-2; 10 bases line up with TRBD2. The ends lost 6 bases at V and 4 bases at J; junction bases unmatched: 8. The CDR3 sequence is 16 residues long. The V gene's germline CDR1 is MGHDK and CDR2 SYGVNS. The CDR3 DNA sequence: TGTGCCAGCAGCCTCTCCTCTAGCGGGAGCACCGGGGAGCTGTTTTTT. Its translation: CASSLSSSGSTGELFF.

The table lists this clone with a few counts. This chain joins TRBV3-1 (or the pseudogene TRBV3-2) and TRBJ1-4, with 7 bases that match TRBD1. CDR1 is LGHDT and CDR2 is YNNKEL in the germline V gene (reference sequence). The CDR3 consists of 14 residues. With V trimmed by 4 bases and J by 7 bases, 6 bases remained unmatched. The CDR3 nucleotides are TGTGCCAGCAGCCCGACAGGGAGTCCTGAAAAACTGTTTTTT. This gives the protein CASSPTGSPEKLFF.

This clone was seen just once. The chain couples TRBV10-3 to TRBJ1-1; D gene unclear. From germline, CDR1 is ENHRY and CDR2 SYGVKD. Trimming removed 6 bases from V and 5 bases from J, with 16 bases in between. CDR3 length equals 14 residues. The CDR3 DNA sequence: TGTGCCATCAGCCAACCTCAGGCGGGGACTGAAGCTTTCTTT. Translation: CAISQPQAGTEAFF.

This chain joins TRBV11-3 and TRBJ2-3; D gene uncertain. The CDR3 has 12 amino acids. Trimming pared 5 bases from V and 0 bases from J, leaving 3 bases between. Per germline, CDR1 SGHNT and CDR2 YENEEA. In DNA, the CDR3 is TGTGCCAGCAGCGAGAGCACAGATACGCAGTATTTT. Amino acids: CASSESTDTQYF.

This clone was detected once. This rearrangement joins TRBV19 to TRBJ2-1; 8 bases align to TRBD2. V gave up 6 bases and J gave up 1 base; unmatched junction bases: 2. The length of the CDR3 is 14 residues. Germline V lookup: CDR1 LNHDA, CDR2 SQIVND (reference sequence). The CDR3 coding sequence is TGTGCCAGTAGGCTAGCGGGTTCCTACAATGAGCAGTTCTTC. Protein product: CASRLAGSYNEQFF. Full variable domain (outside the CDR3, taken from reference TRBV19 and TRBJ2-1): DGGITQSPKYLFRKEGQNVTLSCEQNLNHDAMYWYRQDPGQGLRLIYYSQIVNDFQKGDIAEGYSVSREKKESFPLTVTSAQKNPTAFYLCASRLAGSYNEQFFGPGTRLTVL.